This T cell receptor (beta chain) is from a study of CD8+CD57+ T cells in acquired aplastic anemia. CDR3 and TCR beta VDJ profiling relied on a genomic DNA template. TCRdb re-derived calls from the reads in MiXCR, one entry per CDR3 protein. The sample has roughly 200,000 distinct CDR3 sequences, about 60% seen once; the top ten hold around three fifths. Patients sequenced had flow cytometry evidence of CD8+CD57+ cell expansion. V shed 3 bases and J 1 base; nucleotides not matched to a gene: 5. Germline V gives CDR1 DFQATT, CDR2 SNEGSKA (reference sequence). This CDR3 has 16 amino acids. V usage is TRBV20-1 and J usage is TRBJ2-7; 14 nucleotides line up with TRBD2. The clonotype was recovered from a human donor with aplastic anemia. Sequencing was carried out using sorted CD4+, CD8+, or CD8+CD57+ T cells (not recorded which) from PBMCs. CDR3 DNA: TGCAGTGCTAGGGGGACTAGCGGGAGTTTGTCCTACGAGCAGTACTTC. It encodes CSARGTSGSLSYEQYF.